These 5 T cell receptor beta chains share one sample of origin, sequenced in a study of T cells in Graves' hyperthyroidism and ophthalmopathy. Amplification yielded TCR beta CDR3 regions, with RNA transcripts as the source. TCR CDR3 underwent first-round RT-PCR with the HTBI primer set. TCRdb used MiXCR to reprocess the multiplex PCR reads, holding one entry per CDR3 protein. This sample has approximately 270,000 distinct CDR3 sequences, with 13% to 15% found just once. Sequencing used blood. The receptor source for this set is a woman in her forties with Graves' hyperthyroidism that later progressed to Graves' ophthalmopathy.

For this clonotype: Germline is not matched at one junction end, which may reflect a read error. This chain links TRBV27 with TRBJ1-1, with unresolved D. The germline gives CDR1 MNHEY, CDR2 SMNVEV (reference sequence). This CDR3 comprises 15 residues. The CDR3 DNA reads TGTGCCAGCAGTCTATCGGTAGGGAAGAACACTGAAACTTTCTTT. Protein: CASSLSVGKNTETFF.

This clonotype was counted many times. CDR3 residues: CASSLGDRETGELFF. The CDR3 nucleotides read TGTGCCAGCAGCTTAGGGGACAGAGAAACCGGGGAGCTGTTTTTT. This chain joins TRBV13 and TRBJ2-2; maybe TRBD1 (6 bases). The germline gives CDR1 PRHDT, CDR2 FYEKMQ (reference sequence). With 0 bases removed from V and 5 bases from J, the gap between germline ends came to 10 bases. This CDR3 comprises 15 residues.

This clonotype turned up a few times. A single base separates this from a much larger clone, so it may be a read error. The chain couples TRBV27 to TRBJ2-1, with 9 bases lining up with TRBD2. The CDR3 length is 16 residues. Per germline, CDR1 MNHEY and CDR2 SMNVEV (reference sequence). The DNA of the CDR3 is TGTACCAGCAGTCTAACCTTAGCGGGAGCACCGAATGAGCAGTTCTTC. It is translated as CTSSLTLAGAPNEQFF.

The gene calls are TRBV5-1 and TRBJ2-7, with D perhaps matching TRBD1 or TRBD2 (6 bases each). Deletions cut 3 bases from V and 3 bases from J, with 13 bases between. CDR3 size: 14 residues. The V gene's germline CDR1 is SGHRS and CDR2 YFSETQ. The CDR3 sequence is CASSSGAQLYEQYF. The CDR3 DNA reads TGCGCCAGCAGCTCGGGGGCACAACTCTACGAGCAGTACTTC.

This clonotype was counted at least ten times. The chain uses TRBV4-2 and TRBJ2-7; D tentatively reads TRBD1 or TRBD2 (5 bases each). The CDR3 spans 13 residues. CDR1 and CDR2 (germline): LGHNA, YNFKEQ. V dropped 5 bases and J dropped 2 bases, with 10 bases sitting between them. CDR3: CASSGHGAYEQYF. As DNA, the CDR3 is TGTGCCAGCAGCGGACACGGGGCCTACGAGCAGTACTTC.